Sequencing of this TCR beta chain was carried out in a study of shared clonotypes between healthy human individuals. This clone was seen only once. Profiled with immunoSEQ multiplex PCR; TCRdb holds only in-frame clones, not every one. Of some 700,000 clones listed, about nine tenths are singletons. The CDR3 is 13 residues long. V lost 3 bases to trimming and J lost 0 bases, with 3 bases between them. From germline, CDR1 is LGHNT and CDR2 FRNRAP. Input material: memory CD8+ T cells from PBMCs. The subset was: CD45RO+ cells pooled with CCR7-negative TemRA cells. The genes are TRBV12-5 and TRBJ2-1; D remains unclear. This clonotype was obtained from a man younger than 30 in good health. Some clones in this sample may be carry-over from other donors' samples. CDR3 sequence reads: CASGFSSYNEQFF. DNA of the CDR3: TGTGCTAGTGGTTTTAGCTCCTACAATGAGCAGTTCTTC.